Shown below are 28 T cell receptor beta chains from a single sample sequenced in a study of shared clonotypes between healthy human individuals. Assay: immunoSEQ multiplex PCR; the TCRdb copy retains only in-frame clones and omits some. The repertoire holds about 1.5 million clones, with around 97% as singletons. Input material: naive CD4+ T cells sorted from blood. The subset is: CD45RA+ positively selected. The receptors were gathered from a young man in good health.

On this clone: Other nucleotide sequences in the sample specify the same CDR3. The chain carries TRBV29-1 and TRBJ2-5, with D tentatively TRBD2 (7 bases). The CDR3 length is 12 residues. Trimming removed 6 bases at V and 3 bases at J, with 11 bases between. CDR1 SQVTM and CDR2 ANQGSEA come from the germline V gene. The CDR3 coding sequence is TGCAGCGTCGAGGGGGGGGAAGAGACCCAGTACTTC. This sequence encodes CSVEGGEETQYF.

Regarding this clone: Other DNA variants within this sample encode the same CDR3. This rearrangement joins TRBV19 to TRBJ2-7, with 9 bases matching TRBD1. This CDR3 is 15 amino acids long. The junction had 5 bases not matched to a gene; V was cut back by 3 bases and J by 2 bases. Germline assignment: CDR1 LNHDA and CDR2 SQIVND (reference sequence). CDR3 nucleotide sequence: TGTGCCAGTAGTATCCTGGGACAGGGTACCTACGAGCAGTACTTC. Translating it yields CASSILGQGTYEQYF.

The chain links TRBV6-5 to TRBJ1-3; the match to TRBD1 covers 7 bases. Trimming removed 6 bases from V and 9 bases from J; junction bases left unmatched: 2. The CDR3 runs 11 residues. Germline V gives CDR1 MNHEY, CDR2 SVGAGI. CDR3 coding DNA: TGTGCCAGCAGGACAGGGAGCACCATATATTTT. It yields the protein CASRTGSTIYF.

The rearrangement uses TRBV5-1 and TRBJ2-5; 10 bases are shared with TRBD2. The CDR3 extends over 15 amino acids. Germline V gives CDR1 SGHRS, CDR2 YFSETQ. V shed 5 bases and J 5 bases; nucleotides not matched to a gene: 9. The CDR3 sequence: CASRALAGVPETQYF. Written as DNA, the CDR3 is TGCGCCAGCAGAGCCCTAGCGGGAGTCCCTGAGACCCAGTACTTC.

This sequence joins TRBV5-5 and TRBJ1-2; D is unresolved. The length of the CDR3 is 16 residues. Trimming took off 2 bases at V and 8 bases at J, with 22 bases between the two ends. Germline V gives CDR1 SGHKS, CDR2 YYEKEE (reference sequence). The CDR3 loop is CASSFGQAFIVAGYTF. CDR3 nucleotides: TGTGCCAGCAGCTTCGGGCAGGCTTTCATAGTGGCGGGCTACACCTTC.

The chain employs TRBV18 and TRBJ2-2; the D gene is possibly TRBD1 (6 bases). CDR1 is KGHSH and CDR2 is LQKENI in the germline V gene. The CDR3 runs 15 residues. V shed 8 bases and J shed 5 bases, with 18 bases lying between them. CDR3 region: CASPPQGIATGELFF. The CDR3 DNA reads as TGTGCCAGCCCCCCCCAGGGGATCGCGACCGGGGAGCTGTTTTTT.

This sequence joins TRBV27 and TRBJ1-2; 7 positions match TRBD1. The germline V gene encodes CDR1 MNHEY and CDR2 SMNVEV (reference sequence). CDR3 length: 16 amino acids. V shed 4 bases and J 4 bases; nucleotides not matched to a gene: 12. As DNA, the CDR3 is TGTGCCAGCAGTTCCGGGAAGGGGGCTTATATCTATGGCTACACCTTC. Amino acids: CASSSGKGAYIYGYTF.

This clone was counted a single time. V gene TRBV28 combines with J gene TRBJ1-3; D unresolved. The CDR3 consists of 15 residues. Germline V gene lookup returns CDR1 MDHEN and CDR2 SYDVKM. The V gene lost 6 bases and the J gene lost 7 bases, with 19 bases spanning the gap. CDR3 coding DNA: TGTGCCAGCAGACGCAATAGACCCGAAGGGAACACCATATATTTT. Translating gives CASRRNRPEGNTIYF.

V is TRBV19 and J is TRBJ2-5; tentatively, D is TRBD2 (7 bases). V gave up 2 bases and J gave up 6 bases, with 16 bases separating them. Germline-derived CDR1 and CDR2 are LNHDA and SQIVND (reference sequence). There are 15 residues in the CDR3. As DNA, the CDR3 is TGTGCCAGTAGTATAACTCGGGGGGCAATAAAGACCCAGTACTTC. It specifies CASSITRGAIKTQYF.

The chain has TRBV7-9 and TRBJ1-2; D is unresolved. The length of the CDR3 is 13 residues. The germline CDR1 and CDR2 sequences are SEHNR and FQNEAQ (reference sequence). Trimming shortened V by 1 base and J by 4 bases, and 7 bases separated the two germline ends. CDR3 protein: CASSLERLYGYTF. DNA for the CDR3: TGTGCCAGCAGCTTAGAGCGACTCTATGGCTACACCTTC.

The chain couples TRBV5-1 to TRBJ2-5; TRBD1 aligns across 11 bases. CDR1 is SGHRS, CDR2 YFSETQ, per germline. The V gene end was trimmed by 1 base and the J gene end by 4 bases; junction bases not matched to a gene: 3. The CDR3 runs 15 residues. The CDR3 sequence: CASSLWDRGGETQYF. CDR3 DNA sequence: TGCGCCAGCAGCTTGTGGGACAGGGGGGGAGAGACCCAGTACTTC.

The V and J genes are TRBV28 and TRBJ2-7, with D perhaps TRBD2 (6 bases). Germline V gene lookup returns CDR1 MDHEN and CDR2 SYDVKM. The V gene lost 3 bases and the J gene lost 3 bases, with 18 bases spanning the gap. This CDR3 has 16 residues. The CDR3 is CASSLPPPGLRYEQYF. CDR3 in DNA: TGTGCCAGCAGTTTGCCCCCCCCCGGACTACGCTACGAGCAGTACTTC.

The chain uses TRBV9 and TRBJ2-1, with 7 bases that match TRBD2. The CDR3 is made up of 15 amino acids. The junction had 4 bases not matched to a gene; V was cut back by 0 bases and J by 4 bases. Germline CDR1 and CDR2: SGDLS and YYNGEE. The CDR3 is CASSVVASGYNEQFF. For the CDR3, the DNA is TGTGCCAGCAGCGTAGTGGCTAGCGGATACAATGAGCAGTTCTTC.

The chain joins TRBV30 to TRBJ2-7; D unclear. Germline V gene data show CDR1 as GTSNPN and CDR2 as SVGIG (reference sequence). V was clipped by 4 bases and J by 3 bases, with 7 bases between them. The CDR3 contains 11 residues. The CDR3 loop reads CAWKRVYEQYF. The CDR3 DNA reads TGTGCCTGGAAACGGGTCTACGAGCAGTACTTC. The full variable domain, in which reference TRBV30 and TRBJ2-7 provide the parts outside the CDR3, is SQTIHQWPATLVQPVGSPLSLECTVEGTSNPNLYWYRQAAGRGLQLLFYSVGIGQISSEVPQNLSASRPQDRQFILSSKKLLLSDSGFYLCAWKRVYEQYFGPGTRLTVT.

Only one count was recorded for this clone. The gene calls are TRBV7-6 and TRBJ1-5, with a weak D call TRBD1 (6 bases). CDR3 length: 17 residues. Trimming stripped 5 bases from V and 0 bases from J, with 17 bases between. Germline CDR1 reads SGHVS; CDR2 reads FNYEAQ. The CDR3 sequence: CASSTGGAPHSNQPQHF. In nucleotides, the CDR3 is TGTGCCAGCAGCACGGGGGGGGCACCTCATAGCAATCAGCCCCAGCATTTT.

The CDR3: CASSPTGASSYNEQFF. The CDR3, as DNA: TGCGCCAGCAGCCCGACAGGGGCCAGCTCCTACAATGAGCAGTTCTTC. This chain joins TRBV5-1 and TRBJ2-1, with 8 bases lining up with TRBD1. With 4 bases clipped from V and 0 bases from J, the junction kept 6 bases outside the gene matches. Looked up from germline, CDR1 is SGHRS and CDR2 is YFSETQ. The CDR3 totals 16 residues.

The V and J genes are TRBV7-8 and TRBJ2-2, with D maybe TRBD2 (5 bases). The ends were cut back, 1 base at V and 4 bases at J, with 10 bases in the middle. The CDR3 loop spans 15 amino acids. Germline CDR1 SGHVS, CDR2 FQNEAQ. This CDR3 is CASSLGLGGTGELFF. The CDR3, as DNA: TGTGCCAGCAGCTTAGGGCTAGGAGGCACCGGGGAGCTGTTTTTT. The full variable domain, completed using reference TRBV7-8 and TRBJ2-2, is GAGVSQSPRYKVAKRGQDVALRCDPISGHVSLFWYQQALGQGPEFLTYFQNEAQLDKSGLPSDRFFAERPEGSVSTLKIQRTQQEDSAVYLCASSLGLGGTGELFFGEGSRLTVL.

The genes are TRBV5-5 and TRBJ1-5; the D gene is possibly TRBD1 (6 bases). Germline CDR1 SGHKS, CDR2 YYEKEE (reference sequence). This CDR3 comprises 14 residues. V dropped 5 bases and J dropped 3 bases, with 12 bases sitting between them. CDR3: CASSTTGSNQPQHF. As DNA, the CDR3 is TGTGCCAGCAGTACTACAGGGTCCAATCAGCCCCAGCATTTT.

The chain uses TRBV29-1 and TRBJ2-7, with 12 bases that match TRBD2. Germline CDR1 is SQVTM and CDR2 is ANQGSEA. The CDR3 is made up of 13 amino acids. V lost 4 bases to trimming and J lost 7 bases; unmatched junction nucleotides: 5. The CDR3 loop reads CSVGLAGAGEQYF. CDR3 coding DNA: TGCAGCGTTGGACTAGCGGGAGCGGGAGAGCAGTACTTC.

V and J are TRBV9 and TRBJ2-1, with 9 bases lining up with TRBD2. Unmatched junction bases numbered 7, after V lost 1 base and J lost 5 bases. Germline assignment: CDR1 SGDLS and CDR2 YYNGEE. The CDR3 loop spans 16 amino acids. The CDR3 DNA reads TGTGCCAGCAGCGTATTTAGCGGGAGCTCGAACAATGAGCAGTTCTTC. It codes for CASSVFSGSSNNEQFF. The full variable domain, completed using reference TRBV9 and TRBJ2-1, is DSGVTQTPKHLITATGQRVTLRCSPRSGDLSVYWYQQSLDQGLQFLIQYYNGEERAKGNILERFSAQQFPDLHSELNLSSLELGDSALYFCASSVFSGSSNNEQFFGPGTRLTVL.

The J gene is TRBJ1-1, the V gene TRBV28, with TRBD1 matching over 9 bases. With V trimmed by 5 bases and J by 2 bases, 3 bases remained unmatched. From germline, CDR1 is MDHEN and CDR2 SYDVKM. This CDR3 is built from 14 residues. CDR3 in DNA: TGTGCCAGCAGTGTACAGGGGGCCAACACTGAAGCTTTCTTT. Amino acid sequence: CASSVQGANTEAFF.

The chain combines TRBV20-1 with TRBJ1-2; D is ambiguous. V was pared by 4 bases and J by 2 bases, with 5 bases between. The CDR3 runs 11 residues. In germline, CDR1 is DFQATT, CDR2 SNEGSKA (reference sequence). CDR3 in amino acids: CSATTNYGYTF. CDR3 coding DNA: TGCAGTGCTACAACAAACTATGGCTACACCTTC.

The rearrangement links TRBV4-3 to TRBJ2-7; 9 nucleotides line up with TRBD2. Per the germline V gene, CDR1 is LGHNA and CDR2 is YSLEER. Trimming removed 4 bases from V and 7 bases from J; junction bases left unmatched: 20. The CDR3 sequence is 18 residues long. The CDR3 nucleotides are TGCGCCAGCAGCCCCCGCAGGGGGTTAGCGGGAGTCGGGGAAGAGCAGTACTTC. It specifies CASSPRRGLAGVGEEQYF.

The V call is TRBV30, the J call TRBJ2-1, with 9 bases that match TRBD2. J lost 0 bases, V lost 1 base, and 4 bases had no gene match. CDR1 is GTSNPN and CDR2 is SVGIG in the germline V gene (reference sequence). This CDR3 has 16 amino acids. CDR3: CAWSGIAGVSYNEQFF. The CDR3 nucleotides are TGTGCCTGGAGTGGGATAGCGGGAGTCTCCTACAATGAGCAGTTCTTC. Together with reference TRBV30 and TRBJ2-1, the CDR3 gives the full variable domain: SQTIHQWPATLVQPVGSPLSLECTVEGTSNPNLYWYRQAAGRGLQLLFYSVGIGQISSEVPQNLSASRPQDRQFILSSKKLLLSDSGFYLCAWSGIAGVSYNEQFFGPGTRLTVL.

The genes are TRBV29-1 and TRBJ1-4; D unclear. Per the germline V gene, CDR1 is SQVTM and CDR2 is ANQGSEA. V shed 6 bases and J shed 5 bases, with 13 bases lying between them. The CDR3 is 13 amino acids. The CDR3 nucleotides are TGCAGCGTCGAATCTGGACGGAATGAAAAACTGTTTTTT. It specifies CSVESGRNEKLFF.

This chain uses TRBV28 with TRBJ1-1; D unclear. The CDR3 has 11 amino acids. Germline CDR1 reads MDHEN; CDR2 reads SYDVKM. Trimming took off 6 bases at V and 7 bases at J, with 9 bases between the two ends. Here the CDR3 reads CASSTPGEAFF. The CDR3 DNA sequence: TGTGCCAGCAGCACCCCAGGTGAAGCTTTCTTT.

This chain joins TRBV5-1 and TRBJ1-3, with TRBD1 as a possible D gene (6 bases). The CDR3 spans 15 residues. The germline V gene encodes CDR1 SGHRS and CDR2 YFSETQ. Trimming shortened V by 5 bases and J by 4 bases, and 16 bases separated the two germline ends. DNA of the CDR3: TGCGCCAGCAGTCCAGAAACAGGGACCGGAAACACCATATATTTT. Protein sequence: CASSPETGTGNTIYF.

V is TRBV20-1 and J is TRBJ2-7; D remains unclear. The V and J ends lost 3 bases and 5 bases respectively, with 8 bases between them. CDR1 is DFQATT, CDR2 SNEGSKA, per germline (reference sequence). The CDR3 is made up of 11 amino acids. The CDR3 bases are TGCAGTGCTAGGAACGGACACGAGCAGTACTTC. It codes for CSARNGHEQYF.